These 29 T cell receptor beta chains were all obtained from the same sample, sequenced in a study of glioma-infiltrating T cells after dendritic cell vaccination (dated by TCRdb to between 2015 and 2016). Library method: the immunoSEQ multiplex PCR assay. Entries here come from immuneACCESS through TCRdb and include only in-frame sequences with V and J called. Some clones fail to appear in such tables; in the studies checked, an unresolved V gene covers under half of the shortfall, and the cause of the remainder is unknown. The sample profile shows fewer than 110,000 clones; more than 80% of them were found once. The top ten hold less than 15% of the sample. The specimen was blood, collected before dendritic cell vaccination. The receptor source for this set is a human donor with glioblastoma.

The CDR3 region is CASSWGLGQPQHF. CDR3 coding DNA: TGTGCCAGCAGCTGGGGGCTCGGGCAGCCCCAGCATTTT. The chain carries TRBV27 and TRBJ1-5; weak D call: TRBD1 (6 bases). The CDR3 runs 13 residues. V was pared by 6 bases and J by 7 bases, with 13 bases between. Per the germline V gene, CDR1 is MNHEY and CDR2 is SMNVEV (reference sequence).

The chain joins TRBV6-6 to TRBJ2-3; D ambiguous. The CDR3 totals 13 residues. Germline CDR1 is MNHNY and CDR2 is SVGAGI (reference sequence). The V gene lost 5 bases and the J gene lost 6 bases, with 12 bases spanning the gap. CDR3 in amino acids: CASSIQAGDTQYF. CDR3 sequence (DNA): TGTGCCAGCAGTATTCAAGCCGGTGATACGCAGTATTTT.

The rearrangement joins TRBV5-1 to TRBJ1-3, with D unclear. Trimming left V 4 bases short and J 0 bases short, with 8 bases between. Germline assignment: CDR1 SGHRS and CDR2 YFSETQ. This CDR3 is 14 amino acids long. The CDR3 sequence is CASSLTSSGNTIYF. The CDR3 DNA follows: TGCGCCAGCAGCCTGACTAGCTCTGGAAACACCATATATTTT. The complete variable domain, with remaining parts taken from reference TRBV5-1 and TRBJ1-3, reads KAGVTQTPRYLIKTRGQQVTLSCSPISGHRSVSWYQQTPGQGLQFLFEYFSETQRNKGNFPGRFSGRQFSNSRSEMNVSTLELGDSALYLCASSLTSSGNTIYFGEGSWLTVV.

The V and J genes are TRBV19 and TRBJ2-3, with D possibly TRBD2 on 6 matching bases. Trimming took 5 bases from V and 1 from J, leaving 10 bases between them. This CDR3 has 14 amino acids. Germline V gene data show CDR1 as LNHDA and CDR2 as SQIVND (reference sequence). CDR3 in DNA: TGTGCCAGTAGTCCTACGGGAGGCACAGATACGCAGTATTTT. It yields the protein CASSPTGGTDTQYF.

The chain uses TRBV4-2 and TRBJ2-1; weak D call: TRBD1 (6 bases). Germline CDR1 reads LGHNA; CDR2 reads YNFKEQ. The CDR3 is 14 residues long. The ends were cut back, 3 bases at V and 9 bases at J, with 15 bases in the middle. The CDR3 loop reads CASSHLQGRIEQFF. The CDR3 bases are TGTGCCAGCAGCCACCTACAGGGAAGGATTGAGCAGTTCTTC.

The chain is built from TRBV13 and TRBJ2-1; TRBD2 aligns across 12 bases. Germline V gene sequence: CDR1 PRHDT, CDR2 FYEKMQ (reference sequence). V was pared by 5 bases and J by 5 bases, with 7 bases of the junction left unmatched. CDR3 length equals 16 residues. In DNA form, the CDR3 reads TGTGCCAGCAGCGACGGACTAGCGGGGAAAAACAATGAGCAGTTCTTC. As protein: CASSDGLAGKNNEQFF.

V is TRBV30 and J is TRBJ1-1; D perhaps matches TRBD1 (5 bases). The CDR3 runs 15 residues. The V end was cut by 0 bases, the J end by 2 bases, with 13 bases between. CDR1 is GTSNPN and CDR2 is SVGIG in the germline V gene (reference sequence). The CDR3 sequence is CAWSVRGVANTEAFF. DNA of the CDR3: TGTGCCTGGAGTGTAAGGGGTGTAGCTAACACTGAAGCTTTCTTT.

As for this clone: At the DNA level, this CDR3 is encoded by other sequences in the same sample as well. The V gene is TRBV19, the J gene TRBJ1-5; 7 bases line up with TRBD1. The CDR3 has 14 residues. Germline loops: CDR1 LNHDA, CDR2 SQIVND (reference sequence). Losses at the gene ends were 1 base for V and 4 bases for J; bases not matched to a gene: 1. The CDR3 nucleotides are TGTGCCAGTAGTATAGGACAGGGTAATCAGCCCCAGCATTTT. Translating gives CASSIGQGNQPQHF. The variable domain in full, completed from reference TRBV19 and TRBJ1-5, reads DGGITQSPKYLFRKEGQNVTLSCEQNLNHDAMYWYRQDPGQGLRLIYYSQIVNDFQKGDIAEGYSVSREKKESFPLTVTSAQKNPTAFYLCASSIGQGNQPQHFGDGTRLSIL.

V and J are TRBV9 and TRBJ2-5; D call uncertain. Trimming stripped 4 bases from V and 0 bases from J, with 7 bases between. This CDR3 has 13 amino acids. Looked up from germline, CDR1 is SGDLS and CDR2 is YYNGEE. The CDR3 DNA reads TGTGCCAGCAGCCCCAACTACCAAGAGACCCAGTACTTC. Its protein is CASSPNYQETQYF. Complete variable domain (other parts from reference TRBV9 and TRBJ2-5): DSGVTQTPKHLITATGQRVTLRCSPRSGDLSVYWYQQSLDQGLQFLIQYYNGEERAKGNILERFSAQQFPDLHSELNLSSLELGDSALYFCASSPNYQETQYFGPGTRLLVL.

The chain uses TRBV11-1 and TRBJ2-7, with 10 bases that match TRBD1. The CDR3 extends over 15 amino acids. Germline V gives CDR1 SGHAT, CDR2 FQDESV (reference sequence). J gave up 4 bases and V 3 bases, and 6 bases lay outside the gene matches. This CDR3 is CASSFPGTGDYEQYF. The CDR3 bases are TGTGCCAGCAGCTTCCCCGGGACAGGGGATTACGAGCAGTACTTC.

The chain joins TRBV19 to TRBJ1-1, with TRBD1 matching 7 bases. Germline CDR1 is LNHDA and CDR2 is SQIVND (reference sequence). The CDR3 is made up of 15 amino acids. With V trimmed by 5 bases and J by 1 base, 7 bases remained unmatched. CDR3 sequence (DNA): TGTGCCAGTAGTGTTCGGGACAGTTCGAACACTGAAGCTTTCTTT. Its protein product is CASSVRDSSNTEAFF.

The V call is TRBV5-1, the J call TRBJ2-6, with 7 bases aligning to TRBD1. After removal of 4 bases from V and 2 bases from J, the junction contained 15 bases not matched to a gene. The germline V gene encodes CDR1 SGHRS and CDR2 YFSETQ. This CDR3 is built from 19 residues. CDR3 sequence reads: CASSTATGTVGTGANVLTF. In DNA form, the CDR3 reads TGCGCCAGCAGCACAGCAACCGGGACAGTGGGGACTGGGGCCAACGTCCTGACTTTC. The entire variable domain, with the rest obtained from reference TRBV5-1 and TRBJ2-6, is as follows: KAGVTQTPRYLIKTRGQQVTLSCSPISGHRSVSWYQQTPGQGLQFLFEYFSETQRNKGNFPGRFSGRQFSNSRSEMNVSTLELGDSALYLCASSTATGTVGTGANVLTFGAGSRLTVL.

The rearrangement joins TRBV15 to TRBJ2-5, with TRBD1 identical over 8 bases. The CDR3 consists of 15 residues. Looked up from germline, CDR1 is LNHNV and CDR2 is YYDKDF (reference sequence). With 1 base clipped from V and 2 bases from J, the junction kept 3 bases outside the gene matches. The CDR3 DNA is TGTGCCACCAGCAGAGGGGGGACAGGACAAGAGACCCAGTACTTC. It is translated as CATSRGGTGQETQYF.

The gene calls are TRBV11-2 and TRBJ2-1; tentative D call: TRBD2 (5 bases). From germline, CDR1 is SGHAT and CDR2 FQNNGV. Trimming stripped 1 base from V and 8 bases from J, with 12 bases between. The CDR3 sequence is 14 residues long. For the CDR3, the DNA is TGTGCCAGCAGCTTAGGGGCCTCCGGGGATGAGCAGTTCTTC. Encoded protein: CASSLGASGDEQFF.

The chain uses TRBV5-1 and TRBJ2-5; tentatively, D is TRBD2 (5 bases). Germline values: CDR1 SGHRS, CDR2 YFSETQ. Trimming shortened V by 0 bases and J by 5 bases, and 11 bases separated the two germline ends. CDR3 length equals 14 residues. The CDR3 loop reads CASSLGGRWETQYF. CDR3 DNA: TGCGCCAGCAGCTTGGGAGGGCGGTGGGAGACCCAGTACTTC.

J is TRBJ1-6 and V is TRBV19, with TRBD1 matching 7 bases. The CDR3 consists of 13 residues. Germline loops: CDR1 LNHDA, CDR2 SQIVND (reference sequence). V lost 5 bases, J lost 12 bases, and 7 bases stayed unmatched. The CDR3 loop is CASSARDSRPLHF. The DNA of the CDR3 is TGTGCCAGTAGTGCCCGGGACAGTAGACCCCTCCACTTT.

This clone was seen a handful of times. The chain is built from TRBV5-1 and TRBJ2-7; weak D call: TRBD1 (8 bases). The CDR3 is made up of 15 amino acids. The V and J ends lost 4 bases and 0 bases respectively, with 14 bases between them. CDR1 and CDR2 from the germline V gene are SGHRS and YFSETQ. The CDR3 DNA reads TGCGCCAGCAGCCCAGCGGGACAGGTCTCCTACGAGCAGTACTTC. It is translated as CASSPAGQVSYEQYF.

The chain carries TRBV7-8 and TRBJ1-3; tentatively, D is TRBD1 (6 bases). Trimming stripped 5 bases from V and 0 bases from J, with 14 bases between. CDR3 length: 16 amino acids. The germline V gene encodes CDR1 SGHVS and CDR2 FQNEAQ. The CDR3: CASSNTTGYSGNTIYF. DNA of the CDR3: TGTGCCAGCAGCAACACGACAGGATACTCTGGAAACACCATATATTTT.

The genes are TRBV2 and TRBJ2-1, with D perhaps matching TRBD2 (6 bases). The V gene's germline CDR1 is SNHLY and CDR2 FYNNEI. CDR3 size: 14 residues. V was pared by 8 bases and J by 4 bases, with 15 bases between. CDR3 nucleotides: TGTGCCAGCCTCGGCCGGGAGAAGTACAATGAGCAGTTCTTC. Protein sequence: CASLGREKYNEQFF.

This chain connects TRBV5-1 to TRBJ1-1; 7 bases map to TRBD1. V gave up 5 bases and J gave up 5 bases; unmatched junction bases: 3. Germline V lookup: CDR1 SGHRS, CDR2 YFSETQ. This CDR3 has 12 amino acids. This CDR3 reads CASRQGWTEAFF. The CDR3, as DNA: TGCGCCAGCAGACAGGGGTGGACTGAAGCTTTCTTT.

The chain links TRBV7-2 to TRBJ1-4, with no clear D. CDR3 size: 15 residues. The germline gives CDR1 SGHTA, CDR2 FQGNSA. Trimming removed 6 bases from V and 8 bases from J, with 19 bases in between. Written as DNA, the CDR3 is TGTGCCAGCAGGTCCGGACTTTCCCGGGCGGAAAAACTGTTTTTT. Protein: CASRSGLSRAEKLFF.

A note on this clone: This sample also contains other DNA sequences that code for the same CDR3. The genes are TRBV6-5 and TRBJ1-2; 11 positions match TRBD1. CDR1 MNHEY and CDR2 SVGAGI come from the germline V gene. CDR3 size: 16 residues. V shed 2 bases and J 4 bases; nucleotides not matched to a gene: 6. The CDR3 DNA reads TGTGCCAGCAGTTACGCCGGACAGGGGGCTGGCTATGGCTACACCTTC. This sequence encodes CASSYAGQGAGYGYTF.

This clone was picked up one time. The rearrangement uses TRBV5-6 and TRBJ1-5; D call uncertain. The V end was cut by 1 base, the J end by 0 bases, with 8 bases between. The CDR3 is 15 residues long. Germline-derived CDR1 and CDR2 are SGHDT and YYEEEE. The CDR3 reads CASSLWLHSNQPQHF. The CDR3 DNA is TGTGCCAGCAGCTTGTGGCTTCATAGCAATCAGCCCCAGCATTTT.

V and J are TRBV5-4 and TRBJ2-5; the match to TRBD2 covers 12 bases. The trim removed 3 bases at V and 1 base at J, leaving 7 bases unmatched. The CDR3 totals 17 residues. Per germline, CDR1 SGHNT and CDR2 YYREEE (reference sequence). CDR3 sequence reads: CASSSRTSGATQETQYF. DNA for the CDR3: TGTGCCAGCAGCTCTAGGACTAGCGGGGCAACCCAAGAGACCCAGTACTTC.

This clone was seen just once. The chain recombines TRBV14 with TRBJ2-2; a possible D gene is TRBD1 (5 bases). This CDR3 is 14 amino acids long. Germline V lookup: CDR1 SGHDN, CDR2 FVKESK. V shed 3 bases and J shed 1 base, with 6 bases lying between them. This chain's CDR3 is CASSHTGNTGELFF. In nucleotides, the CDR3 is TGTGCCAGCAGCCACACAGGGAACACCGGGGAGCTGTTTTTT.

The V gene is TRBV11-3, the J gene TRBJ2-3, with TRBD2 matching over 14 bases. Germline CDR1 and CDR2: SGHNT and YENEEA. The CDR3 is 17 amino acids. With 6 bases clipped from V and 0 bases from J, the junction kept 5 bases outside the gene matches. The CDR3 spells CASRRTSGGPSTDTQYF. DNA of the CDR3: TGTGCCAGCAGAAGGACTAGCGGGGGGCCTAGCACAGATACGCAGTATTTT.

J is TRBJ2-2 and V is TRBV7-2; 9 nucleotides align to TRBD2. Germline CDR1 reads SGHTA; CDR2 reads FQGNSA. This CDR3 contains 16 residues. The J segment lost 3 bases and the V segment lost 5 bases, leaving 7 bases of the junction unmatched. As DNA, the CDR3 is TGTGCCAGCAGCGTCGACTCTAGCGGGGACACCGGGGAGCTGTTTTTT. It specifies CASSVDSSGDTGELFF. The full variable domain, its missing parts supplied by reference TRBV7-2 and TRBJ2-2, is GAGVSQSPSNKVTEKGKDVELRCDPISGHTALYWYRQSLGQGLEFLIYFQGNSAPDKSGLPSDRFSAERTGGSVSTLTIQRTQQEDSAVYLCASSVDSSGDTGELFFGEGSRLTVL.

The rearrangement joins TRBV5-6 to TRBJ2-1, with TRBD2 identical over 8 bases. V lost 4 bases, J lost 10 bases, and 16 bases stayed unmatched. Germline CDR1 SGHDT, CDR2 YYEEEE. This CDR3 has 16 amino acids. The CDR3 DNA sequence: TGTGCCAGCAGCCCCCTCGGGGGGGGGCGCCCTGGGGAGCAGTTCTTC. Translated, it gives CASSPLGGGRPGEQFF.

This chain connects TRBV6-5 to TRBJ2-1, with 8 bases matching TRBD2. V was clipped by 8 bases and J by 4 bases; unmatched bases: 7. CDR3 length equals 14 residues. CDR1 and CDR2 from the germline V gene are MNHEY and SVGAGI. The chain's CDR3 is CASGPAGVYNEQFF. For the CDR3, the DNA is TGTGCCAGCGGGCCAGCGGGGGTATACAATGAGCAGTTCTTC.